The 15 T cell receptor beta chains presented below share a single source sample, sequenced in a study of TIL therapy for anti-PD-1-resistant metastatic lung cancer. Regarding time point: pre-treatment sample, taken before nivolumab and TIL therapy. The immunoSEQ assay was v3. Assay: immunoSEQ multiplex PCR; the TCRdb copy retains only in-frame clones and omits some. The sample lists tens of thousands of clones; less than 80% were seen once. The sample was blood, taken at baseline. The receptors here all came from a man between 65 and 85 years old with non-small cell lung cancer.

Here the CDR3 reads CASSGQSTSYEQYF. CDR3 coding DNA: TGCGCCAGCAGCGGACAGTCAACCTCCTACGAGCAGTACTTC. The V gene is TRBV5-1, the J gene TRBJ2-7, with D perhaps matching TRBD1 (6 bases). This CDR3 contains 14 residues. The germline CDR1 and CDR2 sequences are SGHRS and YFSETQ. The ends were cut back, 4 bases at V and 0 bases at J, with 11 bases in the middle.

As DNA, the CDR3 is TGTGCCAGCAGTTCGTACGGGGGCGGGACCCAGTACTTC. Protein product: CASSSYGGGTQYF. This rearrangement joins TRBV27 to TRBJ2-5; D possibly matches TRBD1 or TRBD2 (6 bases each). Between the trimmed V and J ends, which lost 4 bases and 7 bases, there was a span of 13 bases. Germline CDR1 and CDR2: MNHEY and SMNVEV (reference sequence). CDR3 length equals 13 residues.

V usage is TRBV21-1 and J usage is TRBJ2-7; the table's D call, TRBD2, has no DNA check behind it. TRBV21-1 is given as a pseudogene. CDR3 length: 17 amino acids. This chain's CDR3 is CASSKAQLAGGSYEQYF. The DNA for the CDR3 is TGTGCCAGCAGCAAAGCGCAGCTAGCGGGAGGCTCCTACGAGCAGTACTTC.

The chain combines TRBV6-1 with TRBJ1-4; D remains unclear. Germline V gives CDR1 MNHNS, CDR2 SASEGT. Trimming took off 3 bases at V and 2 bases at J, with 10 bases between the two ends. This CDR3 comprises 15 residues. In nucleotides, the CDR3 is TGTGCCAGCAGTGACAATCTAGGGACTAATGAAAAACTGTTTTTT. Its translation is CASSDNLGTNEKLFF.

The V call is TRBV5-1, the J call TRBJ2-1; D is undetermined. Germline CDR1 SGHRS, CDR2 YFSETQ. The CDR3 contains 13 residues. V lost 4 bases and J lost 7, with 12 bases in between. The CDR3 here is CASSPDSGNEQFF. The CDR3 DNA is TGCGCCAGCAGCCCCGATTCCGGGAATGAGCAGTTCTTC.

The chain uses TRBV2 and TRBJ2-5; D uncertain. The CDR3 extends over 12 amino acids. V lost 6 bases to trimming and J lost 2 bases, with 7 bases between them. Germline lookup yields CDR1 SNHLY and CDR2 FYNNEI. CDR3 residues: CASSVRQETQYF. As DNA, the CDR3 is TGTGCCAGCAGCGTCCGTCAAGAGACCCAGTACTTC.

Only one count was recorded for this clone. The chain carries TRBV2 and TRBJ2-1; 13 nucleotides match TRBD2. CDR1 SNHLY and CDR2 FYNNEI come from the germline V gene. The CDR3 length is 16 residues. V dropped 6 bases and J dropped 9; count of bases not matched to a gene: 11. Written as DNA, the CDR3 is TGTGCCAGCAGCGAACTAGCGGGAGGGCCAACGGGTGAGCAGTTCTTC. Residues: CASSELAGGPTGEQFF.

This clone appeared once. This sequence joins TRBV7-6 and TRBJ1-4; D is possibly TRBD1 (6 bases). Germline V gene sequence: CDR1 SGHVS, CDR2 FNYEAQ. This CDR3 comprises 13 residues. The ends were cut back, 4 bases at V and 3 bases at J, with 6 bases in the middle. As DNA, the CDR3 is TGTGCCAGCAGCTGGACAGCTAATGAAAAACTGTTTTTT. Its translation: CASSWTANEKLFF.

This clone is a singleton in its sample. J is TRBJ2-3 and V is TRBV29-1, with 9 bases that match TRBD2. Germline V gene lookup returns CDR1 SQVTM and CDR2 ANQGSEA. CDR3 length: 16 residues. V lost 2 bases, J lost 5 bases, and 11 bases stayed unmatched. CDR3 nucleotide sequence: TGCAGCGTTGAACTTTTTGTAGGACTAGCGCAAGATACGCAGTATTTT. This encodes CSVELFVGLAQDTQYF.

The V call is TRBV5-4, the J call TRBJ2-3; D gene unclear. The CDR3 totals 13 residues. Germline values: CDR1 SGHNT, CDR2 YYREEE (reference sequence). V lost 5 bases and J 4 bases, leaving 11 bases between the germline ends. The CDR3 is CASRFLGSDTQYF. The DNA for the CDR3 is TGTGCCAGCAGATTCTTGGGTTCAGATACGCAGTATTTT.

The rearrangement joins TRBV9 to TRBJ1-6; D is possibly TRBD1 (6 bases). The V end was cut by 5 bases, the J end by 5 bases, with 17 bases between. This CDR3 contains 16 residues. CDR1 SGDLS and CDR2 YYNGEE come from the germline V gene. The CDR3 DNA reads as TGTGCCAGCAGTGCGACAGGCAGAGCGGATAATTCACCCCTCCACTTT. This sequence encodes CASSATGRADNSPLHF.

This rearrangement joins TRBV7-9 to TRBJ2-7; TRBD2 matches at 11 bases. Per germline, CDR1 SEHNR and CDR2 FQNEAQ (reference sequence). This CDR3 region has 15 residues. The trim removed 5 bases at V and 6 bases at J, leaving 9 bases unmatched. The DNA for the CDR3 is TGTGCCAGCAGCGTTACTAGCGGGAGTTTCGCCGAGCAGTACTTC. It codes for CASSVTSGSFAEQYF.

The rearrangement uses TRBV30 and TRBJ1-1; maybe TRBD1 (5 bases). Trimming took 5 bases from V and 4 from J, leaving 14 bases between them. In germline, CDR1 is GTSNPN, CDR2 SVGIG (reference sequence). This CDR3 is 13 amino acids long. This CDR3 reads CAWAAGRVTEAFF. The DNA for the CDR3 is TGTGCCTGGGCCGCAGGGAGGGTCACTGAAGCTTTCTTT.

The chain is built from TRBV5-1 and TRBJ1-5, with D possibly TRBD1 on 5 matching bases. The germline V gene encodes CDR1 SGHRS and CDR2 YFSETQ. The length of the CDR3 is 15 residues. V lost 0 bases to trimming and J lost 5 bases, with 12 bases between them. CDR3 bases: TGCGCCAGCAGCTTGGAACCCCAGGGCGATCAGCCCCAGCATTTT. This codes for CASSLEPQGDQPQHF.

The gene calls are TRBV7-8 and TRBJ2-7; D is perhaps TRBD1 or TRBD2 (5 bases each). Germline V gene sequence: CDR1 SGHVS, CDR2 FQNEAQ. The CDR3 loop spans 14 amino acids. Trimming stripped 7 bases from V and 9 bases from J, with 22 bases between. CDR3 region: CASTGRDRRNVQYF. The CDR3 nucleotides read TGTGCCAGCACCGGACGGGACCGCCGGAATGTGCAGTACTTC.